These 21 T cell receptor beta chains share one sample of origin, sequenced in a study of Graves' ophthalmopathy and Graves' hyperthyroidism. Transcripts of RNA were the source for amplifying TCR beta CDR3 regions. RT-PCR in the first round used HTBI primers; a second-round multiplex PCR followed. MiXCR was run by TCRdb on the multiplex PCR reads, yielding one entry per CDR3 protein. The sample lists approximately 1.2 million distinct CDR3 sequences, about two fifths occurring once. Sequences were obtained from peripheral blood or thyroid tissue (not recorded which). All receptors derive from an adult man with Graves' hyperthyroidism.

This clonotype was observed at least ten times. The J gene is TRBJ2-2, the V gene TRBV7-9, with no clear D. This CDR3 region has 14 residues. V was trimmed by 2 bases and J by 4 bases, leaving 8 bases between them. Germline loops: CDR1 SEHNR, CDR2 FQNEAQ (reference sequence). CDR3 sequence reads: CASSLLAITGELFF. The DNA for the CDR3 is TGTGCCAGCAGCTTACTGGCCATCACCGGGGAGCTGTTTTTT.

This clonotype was picked up many times. CDR3 residues: CASSSRANEKLFF. As DNA, the CDR3 is TGTGCCAGCAGCTCGCGGGCGAATGAAAAACTGTTTTTT. The chain employs TRBV7-8 and TRBJ1-4; D unclear. The CDR3 has 13 amino acids. Trimming stripped 4 bases from V and 5 bases from J, with 8 bases between. The germline gives CDR1 SGHVS, CDR2 FQNEAQ.

Many counts were recorded for this clonotype. This rearrangement joins TRBV10-1 to TRBJ2-7, with D possibly matching TRBD1 (6 bases). The germline V and J ends were trimmed by 6 bases and 4 bases, with 28 bases remaining between them. CDR1 is WNHNN, CDR2 SYGVQD, per germline (reference sequence). The CDR3 is 18 residues long. The CDR3 coding sequence is TGCGCCAGCAGCCAGCCCCGGACAGCCTCATCGGTCGAATACGAGCAGTACTTC. Its protein is CASSQPRTASSVEYEQYF.

The chain couples TRBV24-1 to TRBJ1-5; possibly TRBD1 for D (5 bases). In germline, CDR1 is KGHDR, CDR2 SFDVKD. The CDR3 contains 17 residues. Deletions cut 2 bases from V and 2 bases from J, with 15 bases between. The CDR3 DNA sequence: TGTGCCACCAGTGATTCACTCGGGGGGTGGCGCAATCAGCCCCAGCATTTT. Amino acids: CATSDSLGGWRNQPQHF.

This clonotype came up many times. The chain joins TRBV29-1 to TRBJ1-3; the D is unclear. The V gene lost 4 bases and the J gene lost 0 bases, with 7 bases spanning the gap. Looked up from germline, CDR1 is SQVTM and CDR2 is ANQGSEA. There are 13 residues in the CDR3. The CDR3 loop reads CSVAASSGNTIYF. The CDR3 DNA reads TGCAGCGTTGCCGCGAGCTCTGGAAACACCATATATTTT.

This clonotype showed up many times. This sequence joins TRBV7-9 and TRBJ2-7, with 7 bases identical to TRBD1. V shed 5 bases and J 3 bases; nucleotides not matched to a gene: 1. The germline V gene encodes CDR1 SEHNR and CDR2 FQNEAQ (reference sequence). This CDR3 is 12 amino acids long. CDR3 sequence: CASSDRVYEQYF. CDR3 nucleotide sequence: TGTGCCAGCAGCGACAGGGTCTACGAGCAGTACTTC.

The table lists this clonotype with many counts. This chain joins TRBV24-1 and TRBJ1-2; 8 bases are shared with TRBD1. The CDR3 has 14 amino acids. Germline V gene sequence: CDR1 KGHDR, CDR2 SFDVKD. V lost 4 bases and J lost 2; bases outside the gene matches: 2. CDR3 nucleotides: TGTGCCACCAGTGACGACAGGGGCAACTATGGCTACACCTTC. This codes for CATSDDRGNYGYTF.

Ten or more counts support this clonotype. The chain combines TRBV12-3 or TRBV12-4 with TRBJ1-5, with D perhaps TRBD1 (5 bases). The V end lost 6 bases, the J end lost 5 bases, and 14 bases lay between the germline ends. This CDR3 has 14 residues. The CDR3 coding sequence is TGTGCCAGCAGCATACAGGCGGCTCATCAGCCCCAGCATTTT. It encodes CASSIQAAHQPQHF.

The chain couples TRBV7-2 to TRBJ1-2; TRBD1 agrees at 8 bases. V gave up 1 base and J gave up 0 bases; unmatched junction bases: 4. The CDR3 runs 16 residues. In germline, CDR1 is SGHTA, CDR2 FQGNSA. The CDR3 loop is CASSLEQGGPNYGYTF. In DNA form, the CDR3 reads TGTGCCAGCAGCTTAGAACAGGGGGGTCCTAACTATGGCTACACCTTC.

This chain joins TRBV2 and TRBJ1-5; TRBD1 aligns across 9 bases. There are 16 residues in the CDR3. Germline V gene sequence: CDR1 SNHLY, CDR2 FYNNEI. The ends lost 5 bases at V and 5 bases at J; junction bases unmatched: 10. The CDR3 DNA follows: TGTGCCAGCAGTCCGAGACCTACAGGGGGCGATCAGCCCCAGCATTTT. Amino acids: CASSPRPTGGDQPQHF.

The genes are TRBV20-1 and TRBJ1-5; D unresolved. Germline-derived CDR1 and CDR2 are DFQATT and SNEGSKA (reference sequence). CDR3 length equals 13 residues. Trimming removed 5 bases at V and 4 bases at J, with 12 bases between. The CDR3 here is CSAGGKGNQPQHF. The DNA for the CDR3 is TGCAGTGCTGGAGGTAAAGGTAATCAGCCCCAGCATTTT.

This clonotype turned up a few times. The V and J genes are TRBV12-3 or TRBV12-4 and TRBJ1-5; no firm D call. This CDR3 is built from 13 residues. V was pared by 6 bases and J by 6 bases, with 12 bases between. CDR3 residues: CASSPPAVQPQHF. CDR3 sequence (DNA): TGTGCCAGCAGCCCTCCGGCAGTTCAGCCCCAGCATTTT.

This clonotype was picked up a small number of times. The chain recombines TRBV2 with TRBJ2-5; weak D call: TRBD1 (5 bases). The CDR3 sequence is 14 residues long. V was trimmed by 7 bases and J by 1 base, leaving 13 bases between them. The V gene's germline CDR1 is SNHLY and CDR2 FYNNEI. Here the CDR3 reads CASIKTAIQETQYF. The DNA for the CDR3 is TGTGCCAGCATTAAGACAGCTATCCAAGAGACCCAGTACTTC.

V usage is TRBV27 and J usage is TRBJ2-2; D call uncertain. CDR1 MNHEY and CDR2 SMNVEV come from the germline V gene (reference sequence). The CDR3 contains 15 residues. The ends were cut back, 2 bases at V and 4 bases at J, with 11 bases in the middle. The CDR3 reads CASSLTAVRTGELFF. In DNA form, the CDR3 reads TGTGCCAGCAGTTTAACGGCGGTCCGCACCGGGGAGCTGTTTTTT.

In this sample, this clonotype turned up a few times. The chain couples TRBV10-1 to TRBJ2-5; tentative D call: TRBD1 (6 bases). Trimming left V 7 bases short and J 5 bases short, with 11 bases between. The germline V gene has CDR1 WNHNN and CDR2 SYGVQD (reference sequence). The CDR3 runs 12 residues. The CDR3 DNA reads as TGCGCCAGCATGGGACAAATGGAGACCCAGTACTTC. This codes for CASMGQMETQYF.

This clonotype was recorded many times. This rearrangement joins TRBV4-1 to TRBJ1-1, with D unresolved. The germline V gene has CDR1 MGHRA and CDR2 YSYEKL. This CDR3 is built from 13 residues. Trimming pared 4 bases from V and 3 bases from J, leaving 9 bases between. CDR3 amino acids: CASSRLIDTEAFF. The CDR3 DNA follows: TGCGCCAGCAGCCGATTAATCGACACTGAAGCTTTCTTT.

This clonotype was observed many times. The chain employs TRBV29-1 and TRBJ2-7; D gene uncertain. Germline CDR1 is SQVTM and CDR2 is ANQGSEA. V was cut by 3 bases and J by 3 bases, with 9 bases left in between. The CDR3 covers 12 residues. The CDR3 DNA is TGCAGCGTTGAGACGGAGAACTACGAGCAGTACTTC. Its protein is CSVETENYEQYF.

As regards this clonotype: The CDR3 does not close with the conserved phenylalanine or tryptophan, likely indicating a read error. V usage is TRBV7-9 and J usage is TRBJ1-2; 9 bases line up with TRBD1. The CDR3 spans 15 residues. The V and J ends lost 6 bases and 1 base, in that order; junction bases with no gene match: 6. The germline V gene has CDR1 SEHNR and CDR2 FQNEAQ (reference sequence). Written as DNA, the CDR3 is TGTGCCAGCAGTGTTGGGACAGGGTTTAACTATGGCTACACCTCC. It translates to CASSVGTGFNYGYTS.

The chain has TRBV3-1 and TRBJ1-3; 7 bases are a match to TRBD1. CDR1 LGHDT and CDR2 YNNKEL come from the germline V gene (reference sequence). With 4 bases clipped from V and 0 bases from J, the junction kept 6 bases outside the gene matches. CDR3 length: 16 residues. The CDR3 loop reads CASSRQGGLSGNTIYF. The CDR3, as DNA: TGTGCCAGCAGCCGACAGGGCGGCCTCTCTGGAAACACCATATATTTT.

This clonotype was observed many times. The chain carries TRBV29-1 and TRBJ2-5; 10 nucleotides align to TRBD2. V was pared by 3 bases and J by 5 bases, with 9 bases of the junction left unmatched. The CDR3 has 15 amino acids. In germline, CDR1 is SQVTM, CDR2 ANQGSEA. The CDR3 protein is CSVDSLAGVRETQYF. Here the CDR3 DNA reads TGCAGCGTTGACTCCCTAGCGGGAGTTAGGGAGACCCAGTACTTC.

This clonotype showed up many times. The chain's CDR3 is CSVAAGFSYEQYF. The CDR3 region has the DNA TGCAGCGTTGCTGCAGGGTTCTCCTACGAGCAGTACTTC. This chain connects TRBV29-1 to TRBJ2-7; D perhaps matches TRBD1 (5 bases). V lost 4 bases and J 0 bases, leaving 10 bases between the germline ends. CDR1 is SQVTM, CDR2 ANQGSEA, per germline. The CDR3 runs to 13 residues.